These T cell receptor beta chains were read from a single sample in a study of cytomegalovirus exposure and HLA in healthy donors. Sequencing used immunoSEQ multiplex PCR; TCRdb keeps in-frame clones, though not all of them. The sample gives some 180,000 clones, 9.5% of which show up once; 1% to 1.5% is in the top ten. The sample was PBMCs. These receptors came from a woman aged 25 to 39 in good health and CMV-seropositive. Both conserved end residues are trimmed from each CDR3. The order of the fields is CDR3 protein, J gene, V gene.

cdr3_aa: ASSLDRGDEQY
j_call: TRBJ2-7
v_call: TRBV5-1

cdr3_aa: ASSLKPQGNGELF
j_call: TRBJ2-2
v_call: TRBV7-3

cdr3_aa: ASSESGENIQY
j_call: TRBJ2-4
v_call: TRBV25-1

cdr3_aa: ASRDLNRAQNQPQH
j_call: TRBJ1-5
v_call: TRBV6-6

cdr3_aa: ASSLVILRDRDQETQY
j_call: TRBJ2-5
v_call: TRBV7-6

cdr3_aa: ASSPAGSTDTQY
j_call: TRBJ2-3
v_call: TRBV14

cdr3_aa: ASSFVGGVNTEAF
j_call: TRBJ1-1
v_call: TRBV5-1

cdr3_aa: ASRPMRDYEQY
j_call: TRBJ2-7
v_call: TRBV5-1

cdr3_aa: ASSPGLAATYNEQF
j_call: TRBJ2-1
v_call: TRBV7-9

cdr3_aa: ASSARDRTTDTQY
j_call: TRBJ2-3
v_call: TRBV5-1